One sample yielded the 8 T cell receptor beta chains listed below, sequenced in a study of CD8+ T cells in alopecia areata. Treatment given: oral pan-JAK inhibitor, 5-10 mg twice daily. cDNA prepared by RNA extraction and subsequent reverse transcription served as the template for sequencing. Clones were sequenced by immunoSEQ multiplex PCR, and TCRdb holds only the in-frame ones, with some missing. The table shows about 200,000 clones, with approximately 67% occurring only once. Here the sequenced sample was CD4+ T cells sorted from blood, taken between weeks 49 and 50, from a patient treated with tofacitinib. These receptors originate from a human donor with alopecia areata.

As to this clone: At one end the junction does not follow the germline gene, possibly because of a read error. The rearrangement uses TRBV20-1 and TRBJ2-3; unclear D gene. Looked up from germline, CDR1 is DFQATT and CDR2 is SNEGSKA (reference sequence). The CDR3 is 11 residues long. The CDR3 here is CSARDGPWMDF. In nucleotides, the CDR3 is TGCAGTGCTAGAGATGGGCCCTGGATGGATTTT.

This chain connects TRBV18 to TRBJ1-1; D remains unclear. This CDR3 region has 15 residues. V was pared by 6 bases and J by 5 bases, with 19 bases between. The germline gives CDR1 KGHSH, CDR2 LQKENI. In DNA form, the CDR3 reads TGTGCCAGCTCGCATATGGCCGTGGTAGAAACTGAAGCTTTCTTT. Translating gives CASSHMAVVETEAFF.

The J gene is TRBJ1-6, the V gene TRBV18, with D possibly being TRBD1 (5 bases). CDR1 and CDR2 from the germline V gene are KGHSH and LQKENI. V lost 3 bases, J lost 9 bases, and 15 bases lay in between. This CDR3 is built from 15 residues. The CDR3 reads CASSPDVQGSSPLHF. The CDR3 DNA sequence: TGTGCCAGCTCACCCGACGTGCAGGGTTCTTCACCCCTCCACTTT.

The chain combines TRBV29-1 with TRBJ2-7; tentatively, D is TRBD1 (5 bases). Per the germline V gene, CDR1 is SQVTM and CDR2 is ANQGSEA. Trimming cost V 4 bases and J 6 bases, with 19 bases left between them. The CDR3 sequence is 14 residues long. This CDR3 is CSVAGRGHLGEQYF. CDR3 coding DNA: TGCAGCGTTGCCGGTCGCGGACATTTAGGCGAGCAGTACTTC.

V usage is TRBV2 and J usage is TRBJ1-3; D is unresolved. CDR3 length: 15 residues. Looked up from germline, CDR1 is SNHLY and CDR2 is FYNNEI. The V end lost 4 bases, the J end lost 2 bases, and 12 bases lay between the germline ends. CDR3 nucleotides: TGTGCCAGCAGTGGGGGTGGAGTCACTGGAAACACCATATATTTT. Its protein product is CASSGGGVTGNTIYF.

V and J are TRBV28 and TRBJ1-4; D may be TRBD1 (5 bases). The CDR3 contains 13 residues. V was shortened by 1 base and J by 8 bases, with 8 bases between the two germline ends. Germline loops: CDR1 MDHEN, CDR2 SYDVKM. In DNA, the CDR3 is TGTGCCAGCAGTTTATTGGCAGGGGAAAAACTGTTTTTT. This gives the protein CASSLLAGEKLFF.

V is TRBV5-1 and J is TRBJ2-5, with TRBD1 identical over 8 bases. This CDR3 is built from 15 residues. CDR1 and CDR2 from the germline V gene are SGHRS and YFSETQ. After removal of 1 base from V and 0 bases from J, the junction contained 2 bases not matched to a gene. CDR3 bases: TGCGCCAGCAGCTTGTCAGGGGGCAACCAAGAGACCCAGTACTTC. Translation: CASSLSGGNQETQYF.

The chain is built from TRBV5-1 and TRBJ2-3; 11 bases align to TRBD2. The CDR3 contains 15 residues. Germline-derived CDR1 and CDR2 are SGHRS and YFSETQ. Unmatched junction bases numbered 5, after V lost 4 bases and J lost 4 bases. In DNA, the CDR3 is TGCGCCAGCAGCCGACTAGCGGGGAATGCAGATACGCAGTATTTT. Translating gives CASSRLAGNADTQYF. Using reference TRBV5-1 and TRBJ2-3 for the parts outside the CDR3, the full variable domain is KAGVTQTPRYLIKTRGQQVTLSCSPISGHRSVSWYQQTPGQGLQFLFEYFSETQRNKGNFPGRFSGRQFSNSRSEMNVSTLELGDSALYLCASSRLAGNADTQYFGPGTRLTVL.